These 16 T cell receptor beta chains were sequenced from one sample in a study of PD-1 blockade in classical Hodgkin lymphoma. The time point is: cycle 4 day 1 (C4D1), after about 6 weeks of nivolumab. All the patients suffered relapse after autologous stem cell transplantation, and brentuximab vedotin exposure differed. Profiled with immunoSEQ multiplex PCR; TCRdb holds only in-frame clones, not every one. The sample contains tens of thousands of clones, approximately 87% of which appear only once. The specimen comprised peripheral blood mononuclear cells (PBMCs), sampled before the fourth cycle of nivolumab. These receptors originate from a human donor with classical Hodgkin lymphoma.

This clone was found once. V gene TRBV6-6 combines with J gene TRBJ1-2; tentatively, D is TRBD1 (6 bases). This CDR3 has 13 residues. The V end was cut by 7 bases, the J end by 6 bases, with 15 bases between. Germline V gene data show CDR1 as MNHNY and CDR2 as SVGAGI (reference sequence). CDR3 loop: CASTVGWGHGYTF. CDR3 nucleotide sequence: TGTGCCAGCACCGTCGGTTGGGGGCATGGCTACACCTTC.

This clone was seen a few times. This chain links TRBV13 with TRBJ1-1; possibly TRBD1 for D (5 bases). The V and J ends lost 1 base and 7 bases respectively, with 7 bases between them. The CDR3 has 12 residues. The V gene's germline CDR1 is PRHDT and CDR2 FYEKMQ (reference sequence). As DNA, the CDR3 is TGTGCCAGCAGCTTAGAGGGGAATGAAGCTTTCTTT. It is translated as CASSLEGNEAFF.

The chain has TRBV19 and TRBJ2-5; the match to TRBD2 covers 8 bases. The DNA end lines up better with TRBJ2-7; the J call may be wrong. The germline V gene has CDR1 LNHDA and CDR2 SQIVND (reference sequence). This CDR3 has 14 amino acids. The CDR3 DNA reads as TGTGCCAGTAGTGGAGGAGCGGGAGCCCGCGAGCAGTACTTC. This sequence encodes CASSGGAGAREQYF.

V and J are TRBV14 and TRBJ2-5, with TRBD2 matching 7 bases. After removal of 3 bases from V and 7 bases from J, the junction contained 11 bases not matched to a gene. The CDR3 loop spans 15 amino acids. CDR1 is SGHDN and CDR2 is FVKESK in the germline V gene. CDR3 in DNA: TGTGCCAGCAGCCACACCAGACTAGCCGCGTGGACCCAGTACTTC. Encoded protein: CASSHTRLAAWTQYF.

The chain is built from TRBV7-9 and TRBJ2-5; the D gene is possibly TRBD1 (6 bases). V lost 1 base and J 1 base, leaving 7 bases between the germline ends. CDR1 is SEHNR and CDR2 is FQNEAQ in the germline V gene (reference sequence). The CDR3 consists of 14 residues. Written as DNA, the CDR3 is TGTGCCAGCAGCTTAGTAGGGGGCCAAGAGACCCAGTACTTC. Protein sequence: CASSLVGGQETQYF.

CDR3 DNA sequence: TGTGCCAGCAGTGTCAGGGGTAATCAGCCCCAGCATTTT. This gives the protein CASSVRGNQPQHF. J is TRBJ1-5 and V is TRBV2, with D perhaps matching TRBD1 (6 bases). Germline V gene lookup returns CDR1 SNHLY and CDR2 FYNNEI. Between the trimmed V and J ends, which lost 4 bases and 4 bases, there was a span of 8 bases. This CDR3 spans 13 amino acids.

The J gene is TRBJ2-2, the V gene TRBV5-1; D might be TRBD1 or TRBD2, each matching 5 bases. Trimming pared 4 bases from V and 5 bases from J, leaving 12 bases between. This CDR3 spans 14 amino acids. From germline, CDR1 is SGHRS and CDR2 YFSETQ. The CDR3 DNA is TGCGCCAGCAGCACCGGGACGGGGACCGGGGAGCTGTTTTTT. Amino acid sequence: CASSTGTGTGELFF.

The chain uses TRBV7-9 and TRBJ1-1; D ambiguous. V lost 0 bases and J 1 base, leaving 9 bases between the germline ends. The germline gives CDR1 SEHNR, CDR2 FQNEAQ (reference sequence). The CDR3 length is 15 residues. The chain's CDR3 is CASSLAAAGNTEAFF. In DNA, the CDR3 is TGTGCCAGCAGCTTAGCGGCCGCGGGGAACACTGAAGCTTTCTTT.

V is TRBV18 and J is TRBJ2-2; D remains ambiguous. This CDR3 has 16 amino acids. Germline CDR1 and CDR2: KGHSH and LQKENI. Trimming left V 0 bases short and J 2 bases short, with 10 bases between. The CDR3 is CASSPPPGSNTGELFF. The CDR3 DNA sequence: TGTGCCAGCTCACCACCCCCCGGATCTAACACCGGGGAGCTGTTTTTT. The full variable domain, completed using reference TRBV18 and TRBJ2-2, is NAGVMQNPRHLVRRRGQEARLRCSPMKGHSHVYWYRQLPEEGLKFMVYLQKENIIDESGMPKERFSAEFPKEGPSILRIQQVVRGDSAAYFCASSPPPGSNTGELFFGEGSRLTVL.

The V and J genes are TRBV9 and TRBJ1-2; possible D gene TRBD1, 6 bases. From germline, CDR1 is SGDLS and CDR2 YYNGEE. The CDR3 loop spans 14 amino acids. Trimming left V 5 bases short and J 4 bases short, with 15 bases between. The DNA for the CDR3 is TGTGCCAGCAGTGACGGACAGAGGAGCTATGGCTACACCTTC. This translates into CASSDGQRSYGYTF. Together with reference TRBV9 and TRBJ1-2, the CDR3 gives the full variable domain: DSGVTQTPKHLITATGQRVTLRCSPRSGDLSVYWYQQSLDQGLQFLIQYYNGEERAKGNILERFSAQQFPDLHSELNLSSLELGDSALYFCASSDGQRSYGYTFGSGTRLTVV.

V gene TRBV27 combines with J gene TRBJ2-1; D uncertain. Germline V gene data show CDR1 as MNHEY and CDR2 as SMNVEV (reference sequence). There are 12 residues in the CDR3. V gave up 4 bases and J gave up 2 bases, with 3 bases separating them. In nucleotides, the CDR3 is TGTGCCAGCAGTTCCACCTACAATGAGCAGTTCTTC. Amino acid sequence: CASSSTYNEQFF.

The chain couples TRBV30 to TRBJ2-7; 11 positions agree with TRBD2. Germline loops: CDR1 GTSNPN, CDR2 SVGIG (reference sequence). This CDR3 is 19 amino acids long. The V gene end was trimmed by 0 bases and the J gene end by 3 bases; junction bases not matched to a gene: 16. The CDR3 sequence is CAWSVRLGRASGRSYEQYF. The CDR3 coding sequence is TGTGCCTGGAGTGTACGTCTTGGTCGGGCTAGCGGGAGGAGCTACGAGCAGTACTTC.

The rearrangement uses TRBV29-1 and TRBJ2-7, with D unresolved. V lost 3 bases and J 5 bases, leaving 8 bases between the germline ends. CDR1 SQVTM and CDR2 ANQGSEA come from the germline V gene. This CDR3 has 11 residues. CDR3 loop: CSVDVGHEQYF. The CDR3 nucleotides read TGCAGCGTTGATGTGGGTCACGAGCAGTACTTC.

The chain employs TRBV29-1 and TRBJ2-1; 8 bases match TRBD1. Germline values: CDR1 SQVTM, CDR2 ANQGSEA. The CDR3 totals 14 residues. Trimming took 6 bases from V and 4 from J; bases not matched to a gene: 8. DNA for the CDR3: TGCAGCGTAGGAGACAGGGGTTTTTACAATGAGCAGTTCTTC. Protein sequence: CSVGDRGFYNEQFF.

The rearrangement uses TRBV6-4 and TRBJ2-1, with 11 bases matching TRBD2. The CDR3 totals 14 residues. CDR1 and CDR2 (germline): MRHNA, SNTAGT. V shed 3 bases, J shed 9 bases, and the junction held 4 bases outside the gene matches. The CDR3 DNA reads as TGTGCCAGCAGTGAGGGGCTAGCGGGAGGTGAGCAGTTCTTC. The encoded protein is CASSEGLAGGEQFF.

This clone has a handful of counts. The chain joins TRBV6-1 to TRBJ1-6; D perhaps matches TRBD1 (5 bases). The CDR3 length is 13 residues. V lost 3 bases and J lost 5, with 5 bases in between. The V gene's germline CDR1 is MNHNS and CDR2 SASEGT. The DNA for the CDR3 is TGTGCCAGCAGTGACAGGGATAATTCACCCCTCCACTTT. The encoded protein is CASSDRDNSPLHF.